Sequencing of this TCR beta chain was carried out in a study of blood T cells in healthy people across ages. V shed 4 bases and J shed 7 bases, with 14 bases lying between them. This CDR3 has 13 amino acids. The germline CDR1 and CDR2 sequences are SGHRS and YFSETQ. A second PCR of about 6 to 12 cycles used a sample-barcoded 5' primer and a J-beta primer mix. TCRdb re-analysed the 5' RACE reads in MiXCR, keeping a single row per CDR3 protein. The table has hundreds of thousands of distinct CDR3 sequences, around a quarter seen once; the top ten hold about 3.9%. As regards this clonotype: What it binds is unknown.

Findings and caveats of the study: Those diversity estimates obtained from one million T cells were thought to be underestimates.

A further study also used this sample, focusing on T cells of mothers and their children.

The TCR sequence derives from a boy younger than 10 in good health. The rearrangement joins TRBV5-1 to TRBJ1-2; possible D gene TRBD1, 6 bases. Sequenced: blood. CDR3 DNA: TGCGCCAGCAGCCATTGGGGGGCGAGTGGCTACACCTTC. It is translated as CASSHWGASGYTF. The full variable domain, completed using reference TRBV5-1 and TRBJ1-2, is KAGVTQTPRYLIKTRGQQVTLSCSPISGHRSVSWYQQTPGQGLQFLFEYFSETQRNKGNFPGRFSGRQFSNSRSEMNVSTLELGDSALYLCASSHWGASGYTFGSGTRLTVV.